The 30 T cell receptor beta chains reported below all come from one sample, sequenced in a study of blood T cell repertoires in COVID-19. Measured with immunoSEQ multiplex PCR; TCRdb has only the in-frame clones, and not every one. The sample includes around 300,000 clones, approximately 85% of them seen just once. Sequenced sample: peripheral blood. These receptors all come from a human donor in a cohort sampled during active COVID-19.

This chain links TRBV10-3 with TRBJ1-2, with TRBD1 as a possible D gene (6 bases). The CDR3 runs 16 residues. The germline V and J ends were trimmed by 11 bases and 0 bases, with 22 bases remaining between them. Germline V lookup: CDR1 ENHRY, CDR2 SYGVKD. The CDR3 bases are TGTGCCGCCCGGGGACCTTCGACAGGACCTAACTATGGCTACACCTTC. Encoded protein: CAARGPSTGPNYGYTF.

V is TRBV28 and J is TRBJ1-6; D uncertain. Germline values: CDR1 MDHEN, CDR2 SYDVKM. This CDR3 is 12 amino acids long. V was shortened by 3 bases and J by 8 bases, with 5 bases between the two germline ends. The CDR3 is CASSFEDSPLHF. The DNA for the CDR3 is TGTGCCAGCAGTTTTGAGGATTCACCCCTCCACTTT.

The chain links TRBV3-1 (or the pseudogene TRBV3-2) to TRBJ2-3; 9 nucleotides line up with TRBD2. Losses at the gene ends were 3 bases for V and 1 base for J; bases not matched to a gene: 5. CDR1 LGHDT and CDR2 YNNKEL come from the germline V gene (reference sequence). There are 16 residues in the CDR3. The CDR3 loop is CASSHGGRAGTDTQYF. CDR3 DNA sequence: TGTGCCAGCAGCCACGGCGGGAGGGCCGGCACAGATACGCAGTATTTT.

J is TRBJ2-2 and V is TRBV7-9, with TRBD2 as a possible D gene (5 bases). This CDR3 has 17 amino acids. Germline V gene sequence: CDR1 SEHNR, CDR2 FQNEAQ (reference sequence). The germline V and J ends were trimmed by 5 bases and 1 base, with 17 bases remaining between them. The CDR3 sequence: CASSRSQAEGNTGELFF. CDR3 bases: TGTGCCAGCAGCCGGAGCCAAGCTGAGGGGAACACCGGGGAGCTGTTTTTT.

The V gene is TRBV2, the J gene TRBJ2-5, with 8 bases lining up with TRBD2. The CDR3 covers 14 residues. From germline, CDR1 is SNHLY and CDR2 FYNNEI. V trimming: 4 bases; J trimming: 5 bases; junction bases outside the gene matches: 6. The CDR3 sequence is CASSGAGVRETQYF. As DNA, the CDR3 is TGTGCCAGCAGTGGAGCGGGAGTGCGGGAGACCCAGTACTTC.

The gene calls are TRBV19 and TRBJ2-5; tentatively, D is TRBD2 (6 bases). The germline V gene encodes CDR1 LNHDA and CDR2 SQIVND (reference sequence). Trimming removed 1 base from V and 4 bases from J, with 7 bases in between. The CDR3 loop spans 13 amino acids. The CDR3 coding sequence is TGTGCCAGTAGTATAGCGGGGGTAGAGACCCAGTACTTC. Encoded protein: CASSIAGVETQYF. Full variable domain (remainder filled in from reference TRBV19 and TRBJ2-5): DGGITQSPKYLFRKEGQNVTLSCEQNLNHDAMYWYRQDPGQGLRLIYYSQIVNDFQKGDIAEGYSVSREKKESFPLTVTSAQKNPTAFYLCASSIAGVETQYFGPGTRLLVL.

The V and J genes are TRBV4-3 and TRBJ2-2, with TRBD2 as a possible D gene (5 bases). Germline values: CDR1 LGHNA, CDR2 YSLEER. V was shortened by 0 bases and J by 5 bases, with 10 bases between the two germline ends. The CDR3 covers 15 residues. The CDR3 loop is CASSQEHRGTGELFF. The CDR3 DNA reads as TGCGCCAGCAGCCAAGAGCACAGAGGGACCGGGGAGCTGTTTTTT.

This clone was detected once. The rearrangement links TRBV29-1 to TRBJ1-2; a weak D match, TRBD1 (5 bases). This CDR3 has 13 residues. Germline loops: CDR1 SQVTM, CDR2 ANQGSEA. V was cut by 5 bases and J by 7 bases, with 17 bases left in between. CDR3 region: CSVLTQGGSGYTF. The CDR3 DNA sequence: TGCAGCGTTCTAACCCAGGGCGGCTCTGGCTACACCTTC.

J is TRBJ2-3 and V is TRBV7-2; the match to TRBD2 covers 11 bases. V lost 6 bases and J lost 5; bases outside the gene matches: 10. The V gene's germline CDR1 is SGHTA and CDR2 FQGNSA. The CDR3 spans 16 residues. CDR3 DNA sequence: TGTGCCAGCAGTTATCCGGGACTAGCGGCGGGAGATACGCAGTATTTT. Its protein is CASSYPGLAAGDTQYF.

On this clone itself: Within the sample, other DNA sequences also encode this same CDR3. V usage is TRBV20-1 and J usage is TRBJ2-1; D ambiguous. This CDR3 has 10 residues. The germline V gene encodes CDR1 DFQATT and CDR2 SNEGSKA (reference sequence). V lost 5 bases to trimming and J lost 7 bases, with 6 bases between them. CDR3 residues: CSASRNEQFF. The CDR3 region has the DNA TGCAGTGCTTCTAGGAATGAGCAGTTCTTC.

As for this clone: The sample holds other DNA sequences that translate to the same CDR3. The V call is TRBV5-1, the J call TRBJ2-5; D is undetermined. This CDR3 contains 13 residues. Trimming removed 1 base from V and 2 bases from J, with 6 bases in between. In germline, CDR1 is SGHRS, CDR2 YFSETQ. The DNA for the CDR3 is TGCGCCAGCAGCTTGTTACTTCAAGAGACCCAGTACTTC. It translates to CASSLLLQETQYF.

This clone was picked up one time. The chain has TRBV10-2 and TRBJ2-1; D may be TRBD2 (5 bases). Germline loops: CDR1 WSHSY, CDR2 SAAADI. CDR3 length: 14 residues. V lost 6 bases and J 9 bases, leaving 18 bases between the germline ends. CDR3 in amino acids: CASSLRPAGGEQFF. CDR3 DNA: TGCGCCAGCAGCCTCCGACCGGCGGGCGGTGAGCAGTTCTTC.

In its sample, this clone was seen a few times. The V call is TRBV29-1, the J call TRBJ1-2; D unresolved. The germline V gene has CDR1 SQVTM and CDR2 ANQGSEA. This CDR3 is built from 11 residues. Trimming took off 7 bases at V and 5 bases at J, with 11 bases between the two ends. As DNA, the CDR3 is TGCAGCGAAACTTCGGGGTATGGCTACACCTTC. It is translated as CSETSGYGYTF.

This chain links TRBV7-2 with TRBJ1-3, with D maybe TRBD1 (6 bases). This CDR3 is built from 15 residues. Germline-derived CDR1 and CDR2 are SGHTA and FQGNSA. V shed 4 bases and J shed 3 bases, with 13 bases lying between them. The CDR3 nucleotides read TGTGCCAGCAGCTCCTCGCACAGGGTTGGAAACACCATATATTTT. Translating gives CASSSSHRVGNTIYF.

The DNA of the CDR3 is TGTGCCAGCAGCTTACGGCGGGGTAGCGGGGACTACAATGAGCAGTTCTTC. It codes for CASSLRRGSGDYNEQFF. The chain employs TRBV7-6 and TRBJ2-1, with 8 bases that match TRBD2. Germline V gene sequence: CDR1 SGHVS, CDR2 FNYEAQ. The CDR3 is 17 amino acids. The ends lost 2 bases at V and 3 bases at J; junction bases unmatched: 9.

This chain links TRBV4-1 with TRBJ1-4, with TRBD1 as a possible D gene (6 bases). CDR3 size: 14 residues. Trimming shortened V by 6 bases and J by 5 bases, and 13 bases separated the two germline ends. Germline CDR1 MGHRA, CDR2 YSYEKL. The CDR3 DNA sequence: TGCGCCAGCAGTTCTCAGGGGACGAATGAAAAACTGTTTTTT. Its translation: CASSSQGTNEKLFF.

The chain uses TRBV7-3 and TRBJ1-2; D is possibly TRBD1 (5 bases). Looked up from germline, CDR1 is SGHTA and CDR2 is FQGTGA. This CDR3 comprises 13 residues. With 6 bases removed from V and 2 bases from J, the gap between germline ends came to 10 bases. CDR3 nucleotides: TGTGCCAGCAGTATAGGGGCCAACTATGGCTACACCTTC. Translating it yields CASSIGANYGYTF.

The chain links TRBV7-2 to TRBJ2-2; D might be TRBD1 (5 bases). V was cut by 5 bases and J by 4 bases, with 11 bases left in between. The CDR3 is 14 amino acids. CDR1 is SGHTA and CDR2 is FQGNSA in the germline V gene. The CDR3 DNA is TGTGCCAGCAGCGCCAGGGTGAGCACCGGGGAGCTGTTTTTT. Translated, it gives CASSARVSTGELFF.

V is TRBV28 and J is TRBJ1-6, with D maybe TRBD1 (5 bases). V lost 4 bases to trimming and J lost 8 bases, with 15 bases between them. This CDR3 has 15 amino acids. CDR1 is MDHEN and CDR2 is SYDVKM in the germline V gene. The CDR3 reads CASSSDSGGYSPLHF. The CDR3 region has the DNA TGTGCCAGCAGTTCCGACAGCGGGGGTTATTCACCCCTCCACTTT.

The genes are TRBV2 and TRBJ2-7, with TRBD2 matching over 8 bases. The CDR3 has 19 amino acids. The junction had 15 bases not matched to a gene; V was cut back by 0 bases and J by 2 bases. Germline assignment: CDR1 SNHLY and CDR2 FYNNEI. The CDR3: CASSEAPLSSGTKAYEQYF. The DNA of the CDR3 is TGTGCCAGCAGTGAAGCGCCTCTCAGTAGCGGGACTAAGGCCTACGAGCAGTACTTC. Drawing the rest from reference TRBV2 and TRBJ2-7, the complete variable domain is EPEVTQTPSHQVTQMGQEVILRCVPISNHLYFYWYRQILGQKVEFLVSFYNNEISEKSEIFDDQFSVERPDGSNFTLKIRSTKLEDSAMYFCASSEAPLSSGTKAYEQYFGPGTRLTVT.

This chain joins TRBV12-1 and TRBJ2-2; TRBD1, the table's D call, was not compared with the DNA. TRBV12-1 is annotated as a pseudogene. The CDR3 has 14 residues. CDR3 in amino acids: CASSFAVSTGELFF. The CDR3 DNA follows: TGTGCCAGCAGCTTTGCGGTCAGCACCGGGGAGCTGTTTTTT.

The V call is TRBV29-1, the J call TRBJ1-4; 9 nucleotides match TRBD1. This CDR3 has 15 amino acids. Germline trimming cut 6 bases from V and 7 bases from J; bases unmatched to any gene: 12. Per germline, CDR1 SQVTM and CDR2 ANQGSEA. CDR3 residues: CSVAPTGTGTEKLFF. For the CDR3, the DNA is TGCAGCGTCGCGCCAACCGGGACAGGGACTGAAAAACTGTTTTTT.

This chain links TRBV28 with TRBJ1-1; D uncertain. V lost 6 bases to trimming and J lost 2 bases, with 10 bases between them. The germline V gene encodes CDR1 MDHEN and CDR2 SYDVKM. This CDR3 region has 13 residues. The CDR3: CASSPTVNTEAFF. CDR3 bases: TGTGCCAGCAGCCCGACTGTTAACACTGAAGCTTTCTTT.

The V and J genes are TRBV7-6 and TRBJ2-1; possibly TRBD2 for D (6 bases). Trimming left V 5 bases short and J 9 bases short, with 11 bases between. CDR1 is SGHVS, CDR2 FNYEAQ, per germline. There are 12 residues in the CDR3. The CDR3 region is CASSTMEGEQFF. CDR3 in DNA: TGTGCCAGCAGCACCATGGAGGGTGAGCAGTTCTTC.

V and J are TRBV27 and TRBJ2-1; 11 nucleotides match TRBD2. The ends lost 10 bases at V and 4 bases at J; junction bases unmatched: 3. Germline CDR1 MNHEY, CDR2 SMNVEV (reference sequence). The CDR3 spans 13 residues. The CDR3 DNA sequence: TGTGCCACACGACTAGCGGGGTACAATGAGCAGTTCTTC. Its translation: CATRLAGYNEQFF.

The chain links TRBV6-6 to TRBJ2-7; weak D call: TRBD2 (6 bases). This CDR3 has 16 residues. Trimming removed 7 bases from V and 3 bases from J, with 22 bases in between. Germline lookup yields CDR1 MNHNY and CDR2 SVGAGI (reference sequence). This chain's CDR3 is CASTQQVAAHYYEQYF. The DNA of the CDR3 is TGTGCCAGCACCCAACAAGTAGCGGCCCATTACTACGAGCAGTACTTC.

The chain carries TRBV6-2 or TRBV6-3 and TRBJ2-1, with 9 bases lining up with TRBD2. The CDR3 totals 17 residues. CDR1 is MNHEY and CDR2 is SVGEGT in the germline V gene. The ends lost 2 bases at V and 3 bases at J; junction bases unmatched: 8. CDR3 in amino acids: CASSYHLGGRDYNEQFF. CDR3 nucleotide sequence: TGTGCCAGCAGTTACCACCTAGGCGGGAGGGACTACAATGAGCAGTTCTTC.

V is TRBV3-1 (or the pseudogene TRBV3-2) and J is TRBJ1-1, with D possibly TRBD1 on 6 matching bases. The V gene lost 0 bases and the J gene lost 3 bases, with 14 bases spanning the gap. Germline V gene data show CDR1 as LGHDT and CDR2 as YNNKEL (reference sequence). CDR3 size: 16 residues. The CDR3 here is CASSQDRDIRDTEAFF. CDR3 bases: TGTGCCAGCAGCCAAGATCGGGACATCAGGGACACTGAAGCTTTCTTT.

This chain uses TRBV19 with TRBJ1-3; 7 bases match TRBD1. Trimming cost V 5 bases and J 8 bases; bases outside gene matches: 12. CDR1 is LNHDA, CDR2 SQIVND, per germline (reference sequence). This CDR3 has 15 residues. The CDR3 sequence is CASSPDRVNGDTIYF. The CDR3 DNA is TGTGCCAGTAGTCCCGACAGGGTTAATGGCGACACCATATATTTT. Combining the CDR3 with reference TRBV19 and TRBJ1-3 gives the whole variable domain DGGITQSPKYLFRKEGQNVTLSCEQNLNHDAMYWYRQDPGQGLRLIYYSQIVNDFQKGDIAEGYSVSREKKESFPLTVTSAQKNPTAFYLCASSPDRVNGDTIYFGEGSWLTVV.

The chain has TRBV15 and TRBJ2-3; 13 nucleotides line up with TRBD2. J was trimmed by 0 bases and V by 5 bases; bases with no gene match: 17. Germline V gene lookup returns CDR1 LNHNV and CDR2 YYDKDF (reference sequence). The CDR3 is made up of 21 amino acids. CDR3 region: CATSGREGLAGVITSTDTQYF. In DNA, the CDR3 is TGTGCCACCAGCGGGCGCGAAGGACTAGCGGGAGTAATTACTAGCACAGATACGCAGTATTTT. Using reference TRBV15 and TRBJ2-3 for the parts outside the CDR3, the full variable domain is DAMVIQNPRYQVTQFGKPVTLSCSQTLNHNVMYWYQQKSSQAPKLLFHYYDKDFNNEADTPDNFQSRRPNTSFCFLDIRSPGLGDTAMYLCATSGREGLAGVITSTDTQYFGPGTRLTVL.